These T cell receptor beta chains were read from a single sample in a study of blood T cell repertoires in COVID-19. Profiled with immunoSEQ multiplex PCR; TCRdb holds only in-frame clones, not every one. The sample lists 60,000 to 75,000 clones, 65% to 85% occurring once. The sample consisted of peripheral blood. These receptor sequences come from a woman aged 45-65 years with active or convalescent COVID-19. CDR3s include the opening cysteine and the closing phenylalanine or tryptophan. The D gene is left open where the match is weak. Size is omitted from some rows. Given values are once, few, many or a class for expanded clones.

cdr3_length	d_call	v_call	clone_size	j_call	cdr3_nt	cdr3_aa
16	TRBD2	TRBV13	.	TRBJ2-3	TGTGCCAGCAGCTTAGGTGGACTAGGAGAGGGAGATACGCAGTATTTT	CASSLGGLGEGDTQYF
12	.	TRBV7-9	.	TRBJ2-2	TGTGCCAGCAGCTCCATCACCGGGGAGCTGTTTTTT	CASSSITGELFF
13	.	TRBV7-6	.	TRBJ2-5	TGTGCCAGCAGACCGCGGGGAGGAGAGACCCAGTACTTC	CASRPRGGETQYF
11	.	TRBV12-3/TRBV12-4	.	TRBJ1-2	TGTGCCAGCAGTTCGACGGGTGGCTACACCTTC	CASSSTGGYTF
16	TRBD1	TRBV24-1	.	TRBJ2-3	TGTGCCACCAGTGATTCGCGACAGGGTCCCACAGATACGCAGTATTTT	CATSDSRQGPTDTQYF
15	TRBD1	TRBV7-2	.	TRBJ2-2	TGTGCCAGCAGCCCCAACAGGGGGAGCACCGGGGAGCTGTTTTTT	CASSPNRGSTGELFF
14	.	TRBV28	.	TRBJ2-2	TGTGCCAGCAGTTTATTGGGAGCTGCCGGGGAGCTGTTTTTT	CASSLLGAAGELFF
15	.	TRBV3-1/TRBV3-2	.	TRBJ1-2	TGTGCCAGCAGCCGTCCTGGGAGGGAGGGCTATGGCTACACCTTC	CASSRPGREGYGYTF
15	TRBD2	TRBV18	.	TRBJ2-7	TGTGCCAGCTCACCAGGGCCTAGCGGGAGCTACGAGCAGTACTTC	CASSPGPSGSYEQYF
13	.	TRBV7-3	.	TRBJ2-3	TGTGCCAGCAGCTTACGGCGGGCAGATACGCAGTATTTT	CASSLRRADTQYF
13	.	TRBV6-6	once	TRBJ1-2	TGTGCCAGCAGTTACGACAGTACCTATGGCTACACCTTC	CASSYDSTYGYTF
13	TRBD1	TRBV5-4	few	TRBJ2-5	TGTGCCAGCAGCTACGGCAGGGGGGAGACCCAGTACTTC	CASSYGRGETQYF
16	TRBD1	TRBV19	once	TRBJ1-6	TGTGCCAGCTCACCCCGGGACAGGGGGTTTCGATCACCCCTCCACTTT	CASSPRDRGFRSPLHF
15	.	TRBV4-3	.	TRBJ1-2	TGCGCCAGCAGCCAAGATAGTGTGGGGGCGCGAGGCTACACCTTC	CASSQDSVGARGYTF
14	TRBD1	TRBV30	once	TRBJ1-2	TGTGCCTGGAGCGTACCCTCGGACAGGGCTGGCTACACCTTC	CAWSVPSDRAGYTF
15	.	TRBV5-1	.	TRBJ2-1	TGCGCCAGCAGCTTCGGGGACTTTGACTACAATGAGCAGTTCTTC	CASSFGDFDYNEQFF
14	TRBD2	TRBV30	.	TRBJ2-1	TGTGCCTGGGCCGGACTAGCGGTATTCAATGAGCAGTTCTTC	CAWAGLAVFNEQFF
13	.	TRBV24-1	.	TRBJ1-1	TGTGCCACCAGTGATTTGTTCACAGGTGAAGCTTTCTTT	CATSDLFTGEAFF
11	.	TRBV29-1	once	TRBJ2-7	TGCAGCGTTGGAGGCTACTACGAGCAGTACTTC	CSVGGYYEQYF
17	TRBD2	TRBV28	.	TRBJ2-2	TGTGCCAGCAGTGGTGTAGCCGGGACTAGCGACACCGGGGAGCTGTTTTTT	CASSGVAGTSDTGELFF
18	.	TRBV27	.	TRBJ1-3	TGTGCCAGCAGTTTGCGGGCCACGACGAGAAATATCGGAAACACCATATATTTT	CASSLRATTRNIGNTIYF
14	.	TRBV18	few	TRBJ1-1	TGTGCCAGCTCACCACGGGCGATGAACACTGAAGCTTTCTTT	CASSPRAMNTEAFF
18	TRBD2	TRBV10-3	.	TRBJ2-3	TGTGCCACCGAAACCCCTAGCGGGAGGGCCCGGTTCACAGATACGCAGTATTTT	CATETPSGRARFTDTQYF
15	.	TRBV7-2	.	TRBJ2-5	TGTGCCAGCAGCTTAGTAGGGGGACCTGAGGAGACCCAGTACTTC	CASSLVGGPEETQYF
11	.	TRBV25-1	.	TRBJ1-2	TGTGCCAGCACGGGAGGATATGGCTACACCTTC	CASTGGYGYTF
13	TRBD2	TRBV27	once	TRBJ2-5	TGTGCCAGCAGTTCCCTAGCGGAAGAGACCCAGTACTTC	CASSSLAEETQYF
12	.	TRBV30	.	TRBJ2-5	TGTGCCTGGTCGACTGGCCAAGAGACCCAGTACTTC	CAWSTGQETQYF
15	TRBD1	TRBV10-3	.	TRBJ2-5	TGTGCCATCAGTGACCTCGGACAGGTCCAAGAGACCCAGTACTTC	CAISDLGQVQETQYF
11	.	TRBV6-1	few	TRBJ2-1	TGTGCCAGCAGTGAACTGCACACGCAGTTCTTC	CASSELHTQFF
13	.	TRBV7-2	.	TRBJ2-1	TGTGCCAGCAGCTGGGGGGACTTCAATGAGCAGTTCTTC	CASSWGDFNEQFF
17	.	TRBV21-1	medium-sized	TRBJ1-1	TGTGCCAGCAGCAAAGCTAGGGGGCCGGTGATGAACACTGAAGCTTTCTTT	CASSKARGPVMNTEAFF
12	.	TRBV7-3	once	TRBJ2-5	TGTGCCAGCAGCCTCGCCGGGGAGACCCAGTACTTC	CASSLAGETQYF
16	TRBD1	TRBV4-1	.	TRBJ2-7	TGCGCCAGCAGCCCCCATTTACAGGGGTCTTACCACGAGCAGTACTTC	CASSPHLQGSYHEQYF
14	.	TRBV7-9	once	TRBJ2-7	TGTGCCAGCAGCGAGCCAGGGCGTTCCTACGAGCAGTACTTC	CASSEPGRSYEQYF
11	TRBD1	TRBV6-6	.	TRBJ1-2	TGTGCCAGCAGCTCAGGGGGCGGCTACACCTTC	CASSSGGGYTF
15	TRBD1	TRBV5-1	few	TRBJ2-3	TGCGCCAGCAGCTGGACAGGGGGAGATCTGGATACGCAGTATTTT	CASSWTGGDLDTQYF
13	.	TRBV19	.	TRBJ1-1	TGTGCCAGTAGTATTTGGGGGGACACTGAAGCTTTCTTT	CASSIWGDTEAFF
14	.	TRBV7-2	.	TRBJ2-5	TGTGCCAGCAGCTCAACCAGGGTGGCAGAGACCCAGTACTTC	CASSSTRVAETQYF
15	.	TRBV30	.	TRBJ1-5	TGTGCCTGGAGTGTGGATTCAGGGGTCAATCAGCCCCAGCATTTT	CAWSVDSGVNQPQHF
16	TRBD2	TRBV15	.	TRBJ2-3	TGTGCCACCAGCAGGCAGACTAGCGGGAGAACAGATACGCAGTATTTT	CATSRQTSGRTDTQYF
13	TRBD1	TRBV5-1	.	TRBJ2-7	TGCGCCAGCAGGCAGACAGGGGTTTGGGAGCAGTACTTC	CASRQTGVWEQYF
14	.	TRBV19	.	TRBJ1-1	TGTGCCAGTAGTATCGGGGGGACCAGCTACGAAGCTTTCTTT	CASSIGGTSYEAFF
13	TRBD1	TRBV19	.	TRBJ1-5	TGTGCCAGTAGTATGACAGGGAACCAGCCCCAGCATTTT	CASSMTGNQPQHF
15	.	TRBV21-1	.	TRBJ1-2	TGTGCCAGCAGCCTACGGAGGGCGCGGGCCCATGGCTACACCTTC	CASSLRRARAHGYTF
13	.	TRBV10-3	medium-sized	TRBJ1-1	TGTGCCATCAGTGAGTCGGCGAACACTGAAGCTTTCTTT	CAISESANTEAFF
14	TRBD1	TRBV4-2	.	TRBJ1-6	TGTGCCAGCAGCCCAGGACAGGGGAGTACACCCCTCCACTTT	CASSPGQGSTPLHF